The 8 T cell receptor beta chains presented below share a single source sample, sequenced in a study of identical twins. TCRdb passed the 5' RACE reads through MiXCR, listing each CDR3 protein once. Here the sample spans 550,000 to 800,000 distinct CDR3 sequences, 7% to 7.5% being singletons. The sample was also linked to a second study, of yellow fever vaccine responses in identical twins.

The sequencing sample was made of PBMCs. These TCRs come from a woman aged 18-35 years in good health.

Only a few counts were recorded for this clonotype. The J gene is TRBJ2-3, the V gene TRBV24-1; 9 bases are a match to TRBD1. Germline V gives CDR1 KGHDR, CDR2 SFDVKD. This CDR3 is built from 16 residues. J gave up 4 bases and V 4 bases, and 8 bases lay outside the gene matches. The CDR3 bases are TGTGCCACCAGTGACATAACAGGGGGCTTTGCAGATACGCAGTATTTT. It yields the protein CATSDITGGFADTQYF.

There are many counts of this clonotype. The chain is built from TRBV5-1 and TRBJ2-3, with D perhaps TRBD1 or TRBD2 (6 bases each). V dropped 4 bases and J dropped 8 bases, with 17 bases sitting between them. Germline assignment: CDR1 SGHRS and CDR2 YFSETQ. This CDR3 contains 14 residues. CDR3 sequence: CASSLDGGPITQYF. CDR3 nucleotide sequence: TGCGCCAGCAGCCTGGATGGGGGGCCGATTACGCAGTATTTT.

This clonotype has a count of ten or more. The rearrangement uses TRBV20-1 and TRBJ1-5, with TRBD1 matching over 8 bases. V shed 5 bases, J shed 7 bases, and the junction held 7 bases outside the gene matches. Germline loops: CDR1 DFQATT, CDR2 SNEGSKA (reference sequence). The CDR3 has 13 residues. CDR3 in DNA: TGCAGTGCTCCCGGACAGGGAACCCAGCCCCAGCATTTT. Amino acid sequence: CSAPGQGTQPQHF.

The chain links TRBV5-4 to TRBJ2-5, with TRBD2 identical over 8 bases. V gave up 3 bases and J gave up 3 bases; unmatched junction bases: 16. In germline, CDR1 is SGHNT, CDR2 YYREEE (reference sequence). This CDR3 spans 18 amino acids. CDR3 in amino acids: CASSYRGGRSGSEETQYF. The CDR3 DNA sequence: TGTGCCAGCAGCTACCGAGGCGGGAGGTCGGGGTCGGAAGAGACCCAGTACTTC.

This clonotype was counted at least ten times. V and J are TRBV20-1 and TRBJ2-1; D tentatively reads TRBD1 or TRBD2 (5 bases each). The germline V gene has CDR1 DFQATT and CDR2 SNEGSKA (reference sequence). This CDR3 has 13 amino acids. This chain's CDR3 is CRGEGPSYNEQFF. CDR3 in DNA: TGCAGGGGCGAGGGACCCTCCTACAATGAGCAGTTCTTC.

V and J are TRBV3-1 and TRBJ2-5, with D perhaps being TRBD1 or TRBD2 (5 bases each). Germline assignment: CDR1 LGHDT and CDR2 YNNKEL (reference sequence). Trimming took 0 bases from V and 4 from J, leaving 21 bases between them. The CDR3 contains 18 residues. The CDR3 loop is CASSQDLTFGGAGETQYF. CDR3 DNA sequence: TGTGCCAGCAGCCAAGATTTGACGTTTGGGGGTGCAGGAGAGACCCAGTACTTC.

This clonotype was seen a few times. The chain combines TRBV6-9 with TRBJ2-3, with 7 bases lining up with TRBD2. The CDR3 loop spans 16 amino acids. The germline CDR1 and CDR2 sequences are MNHGY and SVAAGI. J lost 0 bases, V lost 4 bases, and 7 bases had no gene match. Written as DNA, the CDR3 is TGTGCCAGCAGTTGGGAGGGCGGATATAGCACAGATACGCAGTATTTT. It is translated as CASSWEGGYSTDTQYF.

This clonotype came up many times. The chain employs TRBV5-5 and TRBJ2-1; TRBD2 matches 12 bases. The germline V gene encodes CDR1 SGHKS and CDR2 YYEKEE (reference sequence). The junction had 4 bases not matched to a gene; V was cut back by 1 base and J by 2 bases. The CDR3 is made up of 17 amino acids. CDR3 sequence reads: CASSLRWTSGTYNEQFF. The DNA for the CDR3 is TGTGCCAGCAGCTTGAGATGGACTAGCGGGACCTACAATGAGCAGTTCTTC.